Below, 7 T cell receptor beta chains from the same sample are listed, as sequenced in a study of blood T cell repertoires in COVID-19. Using immunoSEQ multiplex PCR, the repertoire was profiled, and TCRdb retains in-frame clones only, with some absent. The data hold under 60,000 clones, with around nine tenths observed a single time. Sequencing used peripheral blood. The origin of the receptors is a woman aged 60 to 75 with COVID-19, enrolled during active disease.

The rearrangement links TRBV6-5 to TRBJ1-1; TRBD1 is a possible D gene (6 bases). Germline loops: CDR1 MNHEY, CDR2 SVGAGI. The CDR3 is 13 amino acids. Trimming cost V 7 bases and J 7 bases, with 16 bases left between them. CDR3 sequence: CASTTRGTLEAFF. The DNA for the CDR3 is TGTGCCAGCACGACAAGGGGGACCCTTGAAGCTTTCTTT.

V gene TRBV19 combines with J gene TRBJ1-5, with a tentative D call TRBD1 (5 bases). The V gene lost 6 bases and the J gene lost 4 bases, with 19 bases spanning the gap. The germline V gene encodes CDR1 LNHDA and CDR2 SQIVND (reference sequence). The CDR3 is 16 amino acids. CDR3 coding DNA: TGTGCCAGTAGCCCTGTTGGCCAGGGAAGGAATCAGCCCCAGCATTTT. Translated: CASSPVGQGRNQPQHF. Variable domain in full (rest from reference TRBV19 and TRBJ1-5): DGGITQSPKYLFRKEGQNVTLSCEQNLNHDAMYWYRQDPGQGLRLIYYSQIVNDFQKGDIAEGYSVSREKKESFPLTVTSAQKNPTAFYLCASSPVGQGRNQPQHFGDGTRLSIL.

This rearrangement joins TRBV6-5 to TRBJ2-7, with TRBD2 identical over 10 bases. CDR3 length equals 15 residues. Germline V CDR1 and CDR2: MNHEY, SVGAGI. V dropped 4 bases and J dropped 5; count of bases not matched to a gene: 8. CDR3 nucleotide sequence: TGTGCCAGCAGTTTCAAGCGGGAGGGCTTCCACGAGCAGTACTTC. This translates into CASSFKREGFHEQYF.

This CDR3 reads CASSPQQGDTGELFF. The CDR3 DNA reads as TGTGCCAGCTCACCCCAGCAGGGCGACACCGGGGAGCTGTTTTTT. The chain employs TRBV18 and TRBJ2-2, with D possibly matching TRBD1 (5 bases). CDR3 length: 15 residues. V was trimmed by 3 bases and J by 3 bases, leaving 11 bases between them. Germline V CDR1 and CDR2: KGHSH, LQKENI.

CDR3 in DNA: TGTGCCACCCGGGTTCGAGGGGGAGTAGAGACCCAGTACTTC. This translates into CATRVRGGVETQYF. The chain is built from TRBV19 and TRBJ2-5, with D possibly matching TRBD1 (6 bases). The V gene's germline CDR1 is LNHDA and CDR2 SQIVND (reference sequence). Trimming left V 10 bases short and J 4 bases short, with 19 bases between. The CDR3 runs to 14 residues.

The chain recombines TRBV7-9 with TRBJ2-7, with 10 bases identical to TRBD1. V lost 1 base, J lost 6 bases, and 6 bases stayed unmatched. CDR3 length: 15 residues. Germline V gene data show CDR1 as SEHNR and CDR2 as FQNEAQ (reference sequence). The CDR3 is CASSLGQGALGEQYF. The CDR3, as DNA: TGTGCCAGCAGCTTAGGACAGGGGGCTTTGGGCGAGCAGTACTTC. The whole variable domain, filled in from reference TRBV7-9 and TRBJ2-7, reads DTGVSQNPRHKITKRGQNVTFRCDPISEHNRLYWYRQTLGQGPEFLTYFQNEAQLEKSRLLSDRFSAERPKGSFSTLEIQRTEQGDSAMYLCASSLGQGALGEQYFGPGTRLTVT.

This chain connects TRBV11-1 to TRBJ2-1; no definite D call. The CDR3 contains 15 residues. Germline V CDR1 and CDR2: SGHAT, FQDESV (reference sequence). V dropped 2 bases and J dropped 2 bases, with 10 bases sitting between them. The CDR3 nucleotides are TGTGCCAGCAGCTTAACCAGTAGCCCCTACAATGAGCAGTTCTTC. This codes for CASSLTSSPYNEQFF.